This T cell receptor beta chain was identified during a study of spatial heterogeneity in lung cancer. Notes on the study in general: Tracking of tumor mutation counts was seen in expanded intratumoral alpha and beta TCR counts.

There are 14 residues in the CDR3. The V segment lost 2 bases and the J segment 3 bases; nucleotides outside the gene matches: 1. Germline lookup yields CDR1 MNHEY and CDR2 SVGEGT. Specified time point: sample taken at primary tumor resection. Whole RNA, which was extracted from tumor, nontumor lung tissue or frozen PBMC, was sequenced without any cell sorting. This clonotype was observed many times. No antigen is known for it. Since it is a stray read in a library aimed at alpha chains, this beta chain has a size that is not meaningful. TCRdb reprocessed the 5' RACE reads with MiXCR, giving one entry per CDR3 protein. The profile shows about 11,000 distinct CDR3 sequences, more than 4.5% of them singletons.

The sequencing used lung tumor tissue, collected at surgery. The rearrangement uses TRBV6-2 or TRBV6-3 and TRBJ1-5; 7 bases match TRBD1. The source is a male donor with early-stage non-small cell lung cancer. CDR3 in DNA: TGTGCCAGCAGTTACACAGGGGACAATCAGCCCCAGCATTTT. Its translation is CASSYTGDNQPQHF.